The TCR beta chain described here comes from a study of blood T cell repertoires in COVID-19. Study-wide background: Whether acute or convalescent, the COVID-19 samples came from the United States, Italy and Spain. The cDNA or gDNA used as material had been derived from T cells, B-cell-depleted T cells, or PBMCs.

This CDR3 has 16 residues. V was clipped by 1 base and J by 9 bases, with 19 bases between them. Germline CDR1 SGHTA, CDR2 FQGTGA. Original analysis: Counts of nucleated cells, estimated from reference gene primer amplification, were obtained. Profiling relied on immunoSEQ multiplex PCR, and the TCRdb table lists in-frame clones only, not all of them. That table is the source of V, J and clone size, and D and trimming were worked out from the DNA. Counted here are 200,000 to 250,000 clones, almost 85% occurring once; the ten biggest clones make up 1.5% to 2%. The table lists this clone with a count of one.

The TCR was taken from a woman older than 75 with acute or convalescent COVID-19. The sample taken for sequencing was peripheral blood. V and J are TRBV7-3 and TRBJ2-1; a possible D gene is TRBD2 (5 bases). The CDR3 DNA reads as TGTGCCAGCAGCTTAAACCCCACCCTACTAGTGGTTGAGCAGTTCTTC. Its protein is CASSLNPTLLVVEQFF.